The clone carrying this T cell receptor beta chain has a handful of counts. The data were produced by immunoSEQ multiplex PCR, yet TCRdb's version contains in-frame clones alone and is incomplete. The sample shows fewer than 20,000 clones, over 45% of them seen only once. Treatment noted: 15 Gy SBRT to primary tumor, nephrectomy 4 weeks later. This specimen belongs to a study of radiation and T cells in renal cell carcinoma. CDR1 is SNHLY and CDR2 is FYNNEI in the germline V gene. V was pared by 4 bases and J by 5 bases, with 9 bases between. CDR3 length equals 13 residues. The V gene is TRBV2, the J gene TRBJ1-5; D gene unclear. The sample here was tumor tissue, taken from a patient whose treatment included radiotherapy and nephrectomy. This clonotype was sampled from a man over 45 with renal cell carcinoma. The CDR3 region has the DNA TGTGCCAGCAGTGTTTTTTCGGATCAGCCCCAGCATTTT. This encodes CASSVFSDQPQHF. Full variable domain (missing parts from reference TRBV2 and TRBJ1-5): EPEVTQTPSHQVTQMGQEVILRCVPISNHLYFYWYRQILGQKVEFLVSFYNNEISEKSEIFDDQFSVERPDGSNFTLKIRSTKLEDSAMYFCASSVFSDQPQHFGDGTRLSIL.